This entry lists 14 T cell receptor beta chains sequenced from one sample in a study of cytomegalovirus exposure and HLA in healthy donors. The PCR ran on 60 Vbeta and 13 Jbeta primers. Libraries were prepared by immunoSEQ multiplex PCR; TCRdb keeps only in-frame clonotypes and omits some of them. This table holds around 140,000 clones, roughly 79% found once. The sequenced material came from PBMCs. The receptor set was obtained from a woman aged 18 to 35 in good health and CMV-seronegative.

The CDR3 DNA follows: TGTGCCAGCAGTTCCAACCGCGTTGGTCAGGTACTACAGGGCTATGGCTACACCTTC. It yields the protein CASSSNRVGQVLQGYGYTF. The chain joins TRBV6-7 to TRBJ1-2; TRBD1 might be the D (6 bases). TRBV6-7 is labeled an ORF, and its function is uncertain. Deletions cut 4 bases from V and 4 bases from J, with 28 bases between. The CDR3 loop spans 19 amino acids.

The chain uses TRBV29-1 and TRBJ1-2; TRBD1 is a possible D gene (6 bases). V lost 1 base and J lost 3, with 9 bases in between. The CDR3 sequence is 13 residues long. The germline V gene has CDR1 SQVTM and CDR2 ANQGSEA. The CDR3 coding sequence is TGCAGCGTTGAAGGGACAGCTTACTATGGCTACACCTTC. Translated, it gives CSVEGTAYYGYTF.

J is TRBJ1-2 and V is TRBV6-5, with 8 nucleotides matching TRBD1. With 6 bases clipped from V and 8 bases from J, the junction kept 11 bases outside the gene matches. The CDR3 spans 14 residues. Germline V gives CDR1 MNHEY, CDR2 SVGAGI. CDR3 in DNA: TGTGCCAGCAGCGACAGCCGGGACAGGAGCGGCTACACCTTC. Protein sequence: CASSDSRDRSGYTF.

CDR3 in DNA: TGTGCCTGGAGTGCCCGGGACAGGGCCTTCTTC. Translation gives CAWSARDRAFF. The chain couples TRBV30 to TRBJ2-1, with 9 bases identical to TRBD1. Trimming at V came to 1 base and at J to 16 bases, leaving 5 bases not matched to a gene. Germline-derived CDR1 and CDR2 are GTSNPN and SVGIG (reference sequence). This CDR3 has 11 residues.

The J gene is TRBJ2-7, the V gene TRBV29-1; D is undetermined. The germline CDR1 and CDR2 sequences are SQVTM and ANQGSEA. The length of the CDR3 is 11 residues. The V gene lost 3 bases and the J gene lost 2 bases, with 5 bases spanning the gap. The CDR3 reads CSVDEAYEQYF. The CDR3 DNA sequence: TGCAGCGTTGACGAGGCCTACGAGCAGTACTTC.

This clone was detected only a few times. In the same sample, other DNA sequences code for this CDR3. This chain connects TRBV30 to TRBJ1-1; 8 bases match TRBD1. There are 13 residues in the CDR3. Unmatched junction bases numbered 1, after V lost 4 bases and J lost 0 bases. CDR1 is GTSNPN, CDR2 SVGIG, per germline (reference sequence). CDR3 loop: CAWNRGMNTEAFF. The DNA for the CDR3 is TGTGCCTGGAACAGGGGGATGAACACTGAAGCTTTCTTT.

CDR3 nucleotide sequence: TGTGCCAGCAGCTTGGCCCTTGGGGGACTAGCCAAAAACATTCAGTACTTC. It is translated as CASSLALGGLAKNIQYF. The chain is built from TRBV5-6 and TRBJ2-4; D perhaps matches TRBD2 (6 bases). The CDR3 is made up of 17 amino acids. The V and J ends lost 0 bases and 0 bases respectively, with 13 bases between them. Germline assignment: CDR1 SGHDT and CDR2 YYEEEE.

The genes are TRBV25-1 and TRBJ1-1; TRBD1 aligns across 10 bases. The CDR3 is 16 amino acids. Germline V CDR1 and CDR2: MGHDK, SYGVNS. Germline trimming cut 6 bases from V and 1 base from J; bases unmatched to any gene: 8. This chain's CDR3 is CASRPDRGDRNTEAFF. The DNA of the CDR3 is TGTGCCAGCAGACCGGACAGGGGGGATCGGAACACTGAAGCTTTCTTT. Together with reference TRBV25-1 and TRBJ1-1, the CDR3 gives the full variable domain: EADIYQTPRYLVIGTGKKITLECSQTMGHDKMYWYQQDPGMELHLIHYSYGVNSTEKGDLSSESTVSRIRTEHFPLTLESARPSHTSQYLCASRPDRGDRNTEAFFGQGTRLTVV.

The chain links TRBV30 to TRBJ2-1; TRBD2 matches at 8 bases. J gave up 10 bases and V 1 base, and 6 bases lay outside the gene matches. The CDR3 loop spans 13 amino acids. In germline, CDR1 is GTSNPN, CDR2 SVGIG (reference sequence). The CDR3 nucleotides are TGTGCCTGGAGTGGATTGGCGGGAGGCGAGCAGTTCTTC. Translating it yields CAWSGLAGGEQFF. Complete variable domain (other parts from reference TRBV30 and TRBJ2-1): SQTIHQWPATLVQPVGSPLSLECTVEGTSNPNLYWYRQAAGRGLQLLFYSVGIGQISSEVPQNLSASRPQDRQFILSSKKLLLSDSGFYLCAWSGLAGGEQFFGPGTRLTVL.

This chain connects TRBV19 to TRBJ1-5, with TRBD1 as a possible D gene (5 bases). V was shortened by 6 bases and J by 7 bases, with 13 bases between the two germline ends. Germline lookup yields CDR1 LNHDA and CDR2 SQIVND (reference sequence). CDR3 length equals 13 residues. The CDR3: CASRQGRTQPQHF. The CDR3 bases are TGTGCCAGTAGGCAGGGTAGGACCCAGCCCCAGCATTTT.

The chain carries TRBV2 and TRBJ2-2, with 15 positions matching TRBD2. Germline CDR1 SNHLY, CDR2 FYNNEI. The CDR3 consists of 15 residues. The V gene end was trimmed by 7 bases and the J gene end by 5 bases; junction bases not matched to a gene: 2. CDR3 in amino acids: CASTGTSGGTGELFF. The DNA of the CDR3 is TGTGCCAGCACCGGGACTAGCGGGGGGACCGGGGAGCTGTTTTTT.

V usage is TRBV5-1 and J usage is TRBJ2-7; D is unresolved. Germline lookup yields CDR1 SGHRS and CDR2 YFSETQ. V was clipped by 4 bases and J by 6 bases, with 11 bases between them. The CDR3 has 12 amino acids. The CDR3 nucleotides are TGCGCCAGCAGCCCCGGTTTCGGCGAGCAGTACTTC. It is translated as CASSPGFGEQYF.

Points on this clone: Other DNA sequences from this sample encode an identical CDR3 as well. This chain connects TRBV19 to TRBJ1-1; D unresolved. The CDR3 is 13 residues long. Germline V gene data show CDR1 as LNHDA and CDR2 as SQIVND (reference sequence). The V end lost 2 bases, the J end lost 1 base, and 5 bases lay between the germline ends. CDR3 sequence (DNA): TGTGCCAGTAGTATATCAGGGAACACTGAAGCTTTCTTT. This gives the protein CASSISGNTEAFF.

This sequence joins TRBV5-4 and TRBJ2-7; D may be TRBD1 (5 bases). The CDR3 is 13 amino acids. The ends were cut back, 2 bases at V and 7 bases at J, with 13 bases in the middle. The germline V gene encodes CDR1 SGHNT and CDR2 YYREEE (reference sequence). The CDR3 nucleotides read TGTGCCAGCAGCTTTGGGGCAGCGCCAGAGCAGTACTTC. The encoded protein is CASSFGAAPEQYF.